Below are 23 T cell receptor beta chains sequenced from a single sample in a study of cytomegalovirus exposure and HLA in healthy donors. Both 60 Vbeta primers and 13 Jbeta primers went into the PCR. Only in-frame clones appear in the TCRdb table, and some are missing; sequencing was by immunoSEQ multiplex PCR. Of 100,000 to 150,000 clones in the sample, roughly 82% were seen once. The sequenced material came from PBMCs. These receptors were taken from a woman aged 55-69 years in good health and CMV-seropositive.

This chain uses TRBV5-6 with TRBJ2-7; 10 positions agree with TRBD2. The length of the CDR3 is 15 residues. Germline CDR1 SGHDT, CDR2 YYEEEE. J gave up 1 base and V 4 bases, and 5 bases lay outside the gene matches. The CDR3 sequence: CASSRSGGRSYEQYF. The CDR3 coding sequence is TGTGCCAGCAGCCGTAGCGGGGGGAGGTCCTACGAGCAGTACTTC. The full variable domain, in which reference TRBV5-6 and TRBJ2-7 provide the parts outside the CDR3, is DAGVTQSPTHLIKTRGQQVTLRCSPKSGHDTVSWYQQALGQGPQFIFQYYEEEERQRGNFPDRFSGHQFPNYSSELNVNALLLGDSALYLCASSRSGGRSYEQYFGPGTRLTVT.

The DNA of the CDR3 is TGTGCCTGGAGTCTCGACAGTTACAATGAGCAGTTCTTC. Translated, it gives CAWSLDSYNEQFF. The chain uses TRBV30 and TRBJ2-1; D may be TRBD1 (5 bases). The CDR3 covers 13 residues. Deletions cut 2 bases from V and 4 bases from J, with 9 bases between. CDR1 and CDR2 from the germline V gene are GTSNPN and SVGIG (reference sequence).

The V gene is TRBV29-1, the J gene TRBJ2-6; a weak D match, TRBD1 (6 bases). The V gene's germline CDR1 is SQVTM and CDR2 ANQGSEA. The CDR3 has 14 amino acids. V dropped 4 bases and J dropped 4 bases, with 11 bases sitting between them. The CDR3 DNA sequence: TGCAGCGTTGGTCAGGGGACGGGGGCCAACGTCCTGACTTTC. Amino acids: CSVGQGTGANVLTF.

DNA of the CDR3: TGTGCCAGCAGCTTACTAGCGGGGCCTAAAGAGACCCAGTACTTC. Amino acid sequence: CASSLLAGPKETQYF. The chain recombines TRBV7-2 with TRBJ2-5; TRBD2 matches at 9 bases. J gave up 3 bases and V 2 bases, and 4 bases lay outside the gene matches. CDR1 and CDR2 from the germline V gene are SGHTA and FQGNSA. The length of the CDR3 is 15 residues.

The chain couples TRBV2 to TRBJ2-5; 13 positions agree with TRBD2. The CDR3 has 18 residues. The V and J ends lost 7 bases and 3 bases, in that order; junction bases with no gene match: 14. Germline V gives CDR1 SNHLY, CDR2 FYNNEI. CDR3 in amino acids: CASNIKTSGGAGEETQYF. The CDR3 coding sequence is TGTGCCAGCAACATCAAAACTAGCGGGGGGGCCGGAGAAGAGACCCAGTACTTC.

Here the CDR3 DNA reads TGTGCCAGCAGCGAAATGGGGGCCGACTCTGGAAACACCATATATTTT. The encoded protein is CASSEMGADSGNTIYF. The rearrangement links TRBV7-3 to TRBJ1-3; possible D gene TRBD1, 6 bases. V was pared by 5 bases and J by 0 bases, with 14 bases between. Germline V gene lookup returns CDR1 SGHTA and CDR2 FQGTGA. The CDR3 is made up of 16 amino acids.

DNA for the CDR3: TGTGCCAGCAGCACCGGGACAGGGGATGAAAAACTGTTTTTT. Translating it yields CASSTGTGDEKLFF. V usage is TRBV7-9 and J usage is TRBJ1-4; 10 bases map to TRBD1. Trimming cost V 5 bases and J 6 bases; bases outside gene matches: 3. CDR3 size: 14 residues. The germline CDR1 and CDR2 sequences are SEHNR and FQNEAQ (reference sequence).

V and J are TRBV27 and TRBJ2-1; 7 bases map to TRBD1. This CDR3 comprises 14 residues. V lost 6 bases and J lost 7; bases outside the gene matches: 9. The germline CDR1 and CDR2 sequences are MNHEY and SMNVEV (reference sequence). For the CDR3, the DNA is TGTGCCAGCAGCGATAAGGGACAGTGGAATGAGCAGTTCTTC. Translating it yields CASSDKGQWNEQFF.

J is TRBJ1-6 and V is TRBV27, with 9 bases identical to TRBD1. This CDR3 region has 19 residues. J gave up 9 bases and V 6 bases, and 21 bases lay outside the gene matches. Per germline, CDR1 MNHEY and CDR2 SMNVEV (reference sequence). Here the CDR3 reads CASSDGQGPRPLVGSPLHF. Here the CDR3 DNA reads TGTGCCAGCAGCGATGGACAGGGGCCACGGCCGCTAGTAGGTTCACCCCTCCACTTT.

This chain joins TRBV5-1 and TRBJ2-3; D may be TRBD2 (6 bases). The CDR3 has 15 amino acids. V was cut by 4 bases and J by 4 bases, with 16 bases left in between. CDR1 and CDR2 (germline): SGHRS, YFSETQ. The CDR3 here is CASSPGQEGSDTQYF. CDR3 DNA: TGCGCCAGCAGCCCTGGCCAGGAGGGATCAGATACGCAGTATTTT.

This clone was picked up a small number of times. The chain has TRBV7-2 and TRBJ2-3; 9 nucleotides agree with TRBD2. The CDR3 sequence is 15 residues long. J gave up 4 bases and V 6 bases, and 8 bases lay outside the gene matches. Looked up from germline, CDR1 is SGHTA and CDR2 is FQGNSA. CDR3 residues: CASRPSGEHADTQYF. The CDR3 nucleotides are TGTGCCAGCAGACCTAGCGGGGAGCACGCAGATACGCAGTATTTT.

This clone came up a few times. The V gene is TRBV7-2, the J gene TRBJ2-7; 11 positions agree with TRBD2. This CDR3 comprises 15 residues. With V trimmed by 3 bases and J by 6 bases, 7 bases remained unmatched. Germline lookup yields CDR1 SGHTA and CDR2 FQGNSA. The CDR3 DNA is TGTGCCAGCAGCTTGGACGGGACTAGCGGACTCGAGCAGTACTTC. This translates into CASSLDGTSGLEQYF.

The chain is built from TRBV4-1 and TRBJ1-1, with unresolved D. The V gene lost 4 bases and the J gene lost 7 bases, with 13 bases spanning the gap. The CDR3 extends over 13 amino acids. CDR1 and CDR2 from the germline V gene are MGHRA and YSYEKL. The CDR3: CASSPMGAIEAFF. CDR3 coding DNA: TGCGCCAGCAGCCCAATGGGCGCCATTGAAGCTTTCTTT.

The rearrangement joins TRBV14 to TRBJ1-1; 8 nucleotides match TRBD1. The CDR3 contains 16 residues. Germline V lookup: CDR1 SGHDN, CDR2 FVKESK. V shed 0 bases and J 0 bases; nucleotides not matched to a gene: 3. CDR3 sequence reads: CASSQDPGQVNTEAFF. CDR3 sequence (DNA): TGTGCCAGCAGCCAAGATCCGGGACAGGTGAACACTGAAGCTTTCTTT.

The chain uses TRBV6-5 and TRBJ1-2; perhaps TRBD1 as D (6 bases). V gave up 0 bases and J gave up 2 bases, with 13 bases separating them. The CDR3 has 16 amino acids. Germline CDR1 MNHEY, CDR2 SVGAGI. As DNA, the CDR3 is TGTGCCAGCAGTTACTCAAGGACAGTAATCAACTATGGCTACACCTTC. This sequence encodes CASSYSRTVINYGYTF.

J is TRBJ1-6 and V is TRBV5-1; 9 nucleotides match TRBD1. The junction had 7 bases not matched to a gene; V was cut back by 4 bases and J by 8 bases. CDR3 size: 15 residues. CDR1 SGHRS and CDR2 YFSETQ come from the germline V gene. The CDR3 DNA sequence: TGCGCCAGCAGCCACGGGACAGGGACGGATTCACCCCTCCACTTT. Its protein product is CASSHGTGTDSPLHF.

This chain connects TRBV19 to TRBJ1-2; TRBD1 matches 9 bases. Germline trimming cut 1 base from V and 4 bases from J; bases unmatched to any gene: 10. The CDR3 is made up of 17 amino acids. CDR1 LNHDA and CDR2 SQIVND come from the germline V gene (reference sequence). Here the CDR3 DNA reads TGTGCCAGTAGTATAGCCCTCGGGACAGGGAGGGGCTATGGCTACACCTTC. This codes for CASSIALGTGRGYGYTF.

The chain uses TRBV9 and TRBJ1-1, with 7 bases fitting TRBD1. Germline V lookup: CDR1 SGDLS, CDR2 YYNGEE. The CDR3 totals 14 residues. After removal of 1 base from V and 4 bases from J, the junction contained 4 bases not matched to a gene. DNA for the CDR3: TGTGCCAGCAGCGTAAGGGGGCAGGGCACTGAAGCTTTCTTT. Its translation is CASSVRGQGTEAFF.

This chain uses TRBV4-3 with TRBJ2-1, with a possible D match to TRBD2 (6 bases). Germline V gene data show CDR1 as LGHNA and CDR2 as YSLEER. This CDR3 has 16 amino acids. The ends were cut back, 0 bases at V and 2 bases at J, with 11 bases in the middle. The CDR3 protein is CASSQDATGAYNEQFF. CDR3 sequence (DNA): TGCGCCAGCAGCCAAGACGCGACGGGGGCCTACAATGAGCAGTTCTTC.

A few counts support this clone. V is TRBV5-6 and J is TRBJ2-3; perhaps TRBD1 as D (6 bases). From germline, CDR1 is SGHDT and CDR2 YYEEEE. The CDR3 loop spans 15 amino acids. Trimming pared 1 base from V and 0 bases from J, leaving 9 bases between. CDR3 amino acids: CASSLLGGSTDTQYF. The CDR3 DNA reads TGTGCCAGCAGCTTGTTAGGGGGTAGCACAGATACGCAGTATTTT.

The gene calls are TRBV4-2 and TRBJ1-3, with D unclear. V lost 1 base and J lost 0, with 10 bases in between. CDR3 length equals 16 residues. Per the germline V gene, CDR1 is LGHNA and CDR2 is YNFKEQ. This CDR3 reads CASSQVSGDSGNTIYF. CDR3 in DNA: TGTGCCAGCAGCCAAGTATCCGGGGACTCTGGAAACACCATATATTTT.

The gene calls are TRBV30 and TRBJ1-2; 7 positions match TRBD1. The CDR3 covers 13 residues. Germline CDR1 and CDR2: GTSNPN and SVGIG (reference sequence). Trimming cost V 5 bases and J 8 bases; bases outside gene matches: 11. This CDR3 reads CAWETGLGRGYTF. In nucleotides, the CDR3 is TGTGCCTGGGAGACAGGGCTCGGCCGAGGCTACACCTTC.

This rearrangement joins TRBV10-3 to TRBJ2-3; 9 bases align to TRBD2. The ends lost 11 bases at V and 6 bases at J; junction bases unmatched: 12. The CDR3 spans 14 residues. Looked up from germline, CDR1 is ENHRY and CDR2 is SYGVKD. The CDR3 DNA reads as TGTGCCGTGGGTGGGGCTAGCGGGGAGGATACGCAGTATTTT. The encoded protein is CAVGGASGEDTQYF.